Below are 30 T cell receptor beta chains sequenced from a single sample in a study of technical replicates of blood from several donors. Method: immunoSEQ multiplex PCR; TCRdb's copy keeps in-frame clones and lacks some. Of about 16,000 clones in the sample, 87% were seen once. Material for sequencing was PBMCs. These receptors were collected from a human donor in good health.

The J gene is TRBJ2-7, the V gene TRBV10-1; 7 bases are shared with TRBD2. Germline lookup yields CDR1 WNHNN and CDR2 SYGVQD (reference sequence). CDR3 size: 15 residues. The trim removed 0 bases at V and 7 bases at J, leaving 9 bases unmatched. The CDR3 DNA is TGCGCCAGCAGTGAGTCGAGACTAGCCTCCGGGGAGCAGTACTTC. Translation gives CASSESRLASGEQYF.

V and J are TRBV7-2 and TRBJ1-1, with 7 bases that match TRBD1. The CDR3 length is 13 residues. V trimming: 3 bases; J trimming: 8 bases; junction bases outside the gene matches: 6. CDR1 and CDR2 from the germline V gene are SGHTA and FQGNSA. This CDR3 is CASSFYQGVEAFF. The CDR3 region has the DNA TGTGCCAGCAGCTTTTATCAGGGGGTCGAAGCTTTCTTT.

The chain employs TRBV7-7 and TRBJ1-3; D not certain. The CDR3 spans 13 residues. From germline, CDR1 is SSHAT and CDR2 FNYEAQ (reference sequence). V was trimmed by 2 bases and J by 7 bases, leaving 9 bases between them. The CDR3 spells CASSLTVGNTIYF. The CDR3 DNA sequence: TGTGCCAGCAGCTTAACCGTGGGCAACACCATATATTTT.

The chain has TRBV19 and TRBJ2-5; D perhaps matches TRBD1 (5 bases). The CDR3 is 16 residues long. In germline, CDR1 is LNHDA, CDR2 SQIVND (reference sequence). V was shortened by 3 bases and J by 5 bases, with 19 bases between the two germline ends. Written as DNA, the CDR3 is TGTGCCAGTAGTATTGGGCAGGGCCCTTGGAAGGAGACCCAGTACTTC. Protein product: CASSIGQGPWKETQYF.

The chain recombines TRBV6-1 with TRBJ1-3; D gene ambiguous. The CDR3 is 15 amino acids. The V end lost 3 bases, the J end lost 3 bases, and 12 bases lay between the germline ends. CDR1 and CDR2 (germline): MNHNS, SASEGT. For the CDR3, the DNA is TGTGCCAGCAGTGATCCGGAGGAATTTGGAAACACCATATATTTT. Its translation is CASSDPEEFGNTIYF.

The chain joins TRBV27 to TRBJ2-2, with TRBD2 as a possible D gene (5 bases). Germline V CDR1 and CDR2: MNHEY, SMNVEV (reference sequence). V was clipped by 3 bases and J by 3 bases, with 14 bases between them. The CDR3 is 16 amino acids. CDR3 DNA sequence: TGTGCCAGCAGTTTGAGGCCGGGATGGTACACCGGGGAGCTGTTTTTT. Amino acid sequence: CASSLRPGWYTGELFF.

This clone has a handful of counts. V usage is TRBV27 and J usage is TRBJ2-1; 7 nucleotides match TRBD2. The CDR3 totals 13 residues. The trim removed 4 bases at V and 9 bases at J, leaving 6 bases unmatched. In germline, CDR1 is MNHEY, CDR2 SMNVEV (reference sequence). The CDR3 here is CASSSTSAGEQFF. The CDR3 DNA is TGTGCCAGCAGTTCTACTAGCGCGGGTGAGCAGTTCTTC.

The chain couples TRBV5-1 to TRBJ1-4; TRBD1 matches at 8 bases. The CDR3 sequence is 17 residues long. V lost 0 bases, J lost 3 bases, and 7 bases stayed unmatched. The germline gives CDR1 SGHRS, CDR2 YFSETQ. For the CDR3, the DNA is TGCGCCAGCAGCTTGGTTCCAGGGGGCGCATCTAATGAAAAACTGTTTTTT. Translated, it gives CASSLVPGGASNEKLFF.

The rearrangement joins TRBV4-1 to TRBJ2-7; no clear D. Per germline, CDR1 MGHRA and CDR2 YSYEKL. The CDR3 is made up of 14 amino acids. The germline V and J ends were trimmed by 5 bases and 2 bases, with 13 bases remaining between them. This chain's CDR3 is CASSWAEGAYEQYF. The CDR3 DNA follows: TGCGCCAGCAGCTGGGCAGAAGGCGCCTACGAGCAGTACTTC.

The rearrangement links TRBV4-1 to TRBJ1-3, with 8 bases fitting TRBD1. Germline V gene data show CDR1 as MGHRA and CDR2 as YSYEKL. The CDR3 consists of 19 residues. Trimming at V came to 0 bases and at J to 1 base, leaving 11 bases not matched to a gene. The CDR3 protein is CASSQDLATGEASGNTIYF. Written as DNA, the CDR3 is TGCGCCAGCAGCCAAGATCTGGCGACAGGGGAGGCTTCTGGAAACACCATATATTTT.

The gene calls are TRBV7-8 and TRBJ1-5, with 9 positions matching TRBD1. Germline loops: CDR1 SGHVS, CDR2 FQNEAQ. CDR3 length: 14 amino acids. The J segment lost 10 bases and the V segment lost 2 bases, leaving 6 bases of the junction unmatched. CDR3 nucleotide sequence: TGTGCCAGCAGCTTATCGGACAGGGGCGGACCCCAGCATTTT. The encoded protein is CASSLSDRGGPQHF.

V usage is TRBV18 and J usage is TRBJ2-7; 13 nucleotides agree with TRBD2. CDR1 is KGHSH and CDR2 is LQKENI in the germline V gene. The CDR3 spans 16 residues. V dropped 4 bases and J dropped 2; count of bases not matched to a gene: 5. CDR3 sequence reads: CASSLPGTSGTYEQYF. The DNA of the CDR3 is TGTGCCAGCTCACTACCTGGGACTAGCGGGACCTACGAGCAGTACTTC.

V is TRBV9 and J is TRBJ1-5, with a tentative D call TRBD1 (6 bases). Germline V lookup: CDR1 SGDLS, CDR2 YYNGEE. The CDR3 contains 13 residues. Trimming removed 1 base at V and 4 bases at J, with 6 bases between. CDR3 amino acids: CASSVQGNQPQHF. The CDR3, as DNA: TGTGCCAGCAGCGTACAGGGGAATCAGCCCCAGCATTTT.

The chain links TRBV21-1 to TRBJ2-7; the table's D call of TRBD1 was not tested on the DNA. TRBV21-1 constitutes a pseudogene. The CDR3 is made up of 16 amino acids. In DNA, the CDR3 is TGTGCCAGCAGCCTAAAGTGCCGACAGGGTACCTACGAGCAGTACTTC. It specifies CASSLKCRQGTYEQYF.

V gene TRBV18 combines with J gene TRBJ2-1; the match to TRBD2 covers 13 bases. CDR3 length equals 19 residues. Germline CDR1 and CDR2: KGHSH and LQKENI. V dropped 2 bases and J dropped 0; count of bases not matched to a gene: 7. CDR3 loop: CASSPRELAGGSSYNEQFF. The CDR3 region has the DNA TGTGCCAGCTCACCAAGAGAACTAGCGGGAGGGTCCTCCTACAATGAGCAGTTCTTC.

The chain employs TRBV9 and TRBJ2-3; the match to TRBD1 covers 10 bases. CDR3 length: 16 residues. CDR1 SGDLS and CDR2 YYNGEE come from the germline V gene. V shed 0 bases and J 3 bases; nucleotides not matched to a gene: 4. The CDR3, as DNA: TGTGCCAGCAGCGTAGGTCGACAGGGGGCAACAGATACGCAGTATTTT. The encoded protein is CASSVGRQGATDTQYF.

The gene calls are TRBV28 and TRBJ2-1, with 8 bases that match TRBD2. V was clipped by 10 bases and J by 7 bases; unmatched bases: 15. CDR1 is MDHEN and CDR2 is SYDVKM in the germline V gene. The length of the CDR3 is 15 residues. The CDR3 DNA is TGTGCCACCCGAGCTGGGGCGGGAGGAGGTAATGAGCAGTTCTTC. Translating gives CATRAGAGGGNEQFF.

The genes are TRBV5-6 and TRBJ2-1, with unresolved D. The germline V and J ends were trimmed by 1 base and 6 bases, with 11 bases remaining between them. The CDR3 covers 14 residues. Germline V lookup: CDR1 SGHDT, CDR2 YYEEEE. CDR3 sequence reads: CASSLYLEVNEQFF. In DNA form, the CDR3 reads TGTGCCAGCAGCTTGTACCTCGAGGTCAATGAGCAGTTCTTC. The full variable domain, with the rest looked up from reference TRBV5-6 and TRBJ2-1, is DAGVTQSPTHLIKTRGQQVTLRCSPKSGHDTVSWYQQALGQGPQFIFQYYEEEERQRGNFPDRFSGHQFPNYSSELNVNALLLGDSALYLCASSLYLEVNEQFFGPGTRLTVL.

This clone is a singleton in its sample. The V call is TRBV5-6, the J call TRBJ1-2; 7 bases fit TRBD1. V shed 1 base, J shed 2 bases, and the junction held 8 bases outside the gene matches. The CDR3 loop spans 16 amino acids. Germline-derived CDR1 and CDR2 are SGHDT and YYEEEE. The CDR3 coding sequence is TGTGCCAGCAGCTTGTTGGGCGCACAGGGGAACTATGGCTACACCTTC. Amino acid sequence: CASSLLGAQGNYGYTF.

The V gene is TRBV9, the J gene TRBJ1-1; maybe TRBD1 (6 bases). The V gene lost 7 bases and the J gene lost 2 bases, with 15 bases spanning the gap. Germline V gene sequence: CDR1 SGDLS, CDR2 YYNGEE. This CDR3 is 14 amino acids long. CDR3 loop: CASGGGNRNTEAFF. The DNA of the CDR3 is TGTGCCAGCGGCGGGGGCAATAGAAACACTGAAGCTTTCTTT.

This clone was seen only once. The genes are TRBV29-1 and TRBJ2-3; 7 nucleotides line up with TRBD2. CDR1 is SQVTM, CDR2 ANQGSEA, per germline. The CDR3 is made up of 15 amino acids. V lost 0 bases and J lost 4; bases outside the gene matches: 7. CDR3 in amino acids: CSVEDRAGSPDTQYF. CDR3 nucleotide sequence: TGCAGCGTTGAAGATCGAGCGGGATCTCCAGATACGCAGTATTTT.

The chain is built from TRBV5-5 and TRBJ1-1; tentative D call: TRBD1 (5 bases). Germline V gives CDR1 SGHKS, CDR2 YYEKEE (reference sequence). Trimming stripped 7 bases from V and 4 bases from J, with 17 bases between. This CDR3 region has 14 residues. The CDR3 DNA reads TGTGCCAGCGGGGGAGCAGGAGGGGCCACTGAAGCTTTCTTT. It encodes CASGGAGGATEAFF.

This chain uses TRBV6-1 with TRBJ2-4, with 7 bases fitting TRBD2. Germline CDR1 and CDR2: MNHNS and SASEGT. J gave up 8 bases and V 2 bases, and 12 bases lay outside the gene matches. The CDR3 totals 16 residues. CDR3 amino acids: CASSETTSGGGDIQYF. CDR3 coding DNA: TGTGCCAGCAGTGAAACTACCTCGGGAGGAGGGGACATTCAGTACTTC.

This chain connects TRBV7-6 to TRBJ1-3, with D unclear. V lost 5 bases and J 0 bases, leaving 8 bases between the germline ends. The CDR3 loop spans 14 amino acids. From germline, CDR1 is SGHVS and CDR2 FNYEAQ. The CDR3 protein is CASSPSVSGNTIYF. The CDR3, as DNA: TGTGCCAGCAGCCCTAGCGTCTCTGGAAACACCATATATTTT.

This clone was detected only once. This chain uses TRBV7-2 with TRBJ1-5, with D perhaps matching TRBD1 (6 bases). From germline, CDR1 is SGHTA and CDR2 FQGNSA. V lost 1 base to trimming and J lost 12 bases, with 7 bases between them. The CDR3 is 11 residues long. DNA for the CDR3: TGTGCCAGCAGCTTAGGGGGGCTCCAGCATTTT. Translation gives CASSLGGLQHF.

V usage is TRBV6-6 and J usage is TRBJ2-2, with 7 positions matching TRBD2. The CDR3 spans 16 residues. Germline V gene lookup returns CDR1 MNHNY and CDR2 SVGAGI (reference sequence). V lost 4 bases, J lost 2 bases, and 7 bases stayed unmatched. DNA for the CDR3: TGTGCCAGCAGTTCTACAGGACTAGAAAACACCGGGGAGCTGTTTTTT. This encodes CASSSTGLENTGELFF.

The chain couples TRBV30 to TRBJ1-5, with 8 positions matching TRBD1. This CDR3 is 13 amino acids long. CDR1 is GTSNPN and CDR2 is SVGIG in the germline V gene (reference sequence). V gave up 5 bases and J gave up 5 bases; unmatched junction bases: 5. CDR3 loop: CAWGTGIDQPQHF. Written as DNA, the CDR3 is TGTGCCTGGGGGACAGGTATTGATCAGCCCCAGCATTTT.

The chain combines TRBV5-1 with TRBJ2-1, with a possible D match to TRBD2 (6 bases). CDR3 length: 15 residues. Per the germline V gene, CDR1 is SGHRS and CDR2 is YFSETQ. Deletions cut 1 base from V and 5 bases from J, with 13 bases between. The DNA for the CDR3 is TGCGCCAGCAGCTTGATGGGGGAGGAGAACAATGAGCAGTTCTTC. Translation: CASSLMGEENNEQFF.

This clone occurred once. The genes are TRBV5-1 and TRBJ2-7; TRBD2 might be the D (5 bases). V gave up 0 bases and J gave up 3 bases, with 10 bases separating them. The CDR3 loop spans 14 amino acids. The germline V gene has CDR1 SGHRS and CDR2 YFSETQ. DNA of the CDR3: TGCGCCAGCAGCTTGGATGGCGGGTACTACGAGCAGTACTTC. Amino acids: CASSLDGGYYEQYF.

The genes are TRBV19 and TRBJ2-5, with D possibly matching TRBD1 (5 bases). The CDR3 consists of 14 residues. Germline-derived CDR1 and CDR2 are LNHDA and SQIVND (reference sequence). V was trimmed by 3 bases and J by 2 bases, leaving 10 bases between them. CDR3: CASSIRAGQETQYF. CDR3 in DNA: TGTGCCAGTAGTATCCGCGCAGGGCAAGAGACCCAGTACTTC.